This TCR beta chain was obtained from a study of blood T cell repertoires in COVID-19. Looking at the study overall: From the United States, Italy and Spain came samples of acute and convalescent COVID-19. PBMCs, B-cell-depleted T cells, or T cells provided the cDNA or gDNA that made up the material.

Germline lookup yields CDR1 SGHNT and CDR2 YYREEE (reference sequence). The CDR3 runs 15 residues. With 2 bases clipped from V and 3 bases from J, the junction kept 7 bases outside the gene matches. Per the authors' pipeline: Cell counts per sample came from amplifying reference gene primers. Measured with immunoSEQ multiplex PCR; TCRdb has only the in-frame clones, and not every one. V, J and clone size were drawn from that table, and D and trimming were deduced from the DNA. The sample yields about 190,000 clones, roughly 90% seen once. The chain has TRBV5-4 and TRBJ2-7; 8 bases agree with TRBD1. The specimen was peripheral blood. This TCR was recovered from a man in his forties or fifties with acute or convalescent COVID-19. The chain's CDR3 is CASSLRDRGHYEQYF. The CDR3 bases are TGTGCCAGCAGCTTAAGAGACAGGGGCCACTACGAGCAGTACTTC.